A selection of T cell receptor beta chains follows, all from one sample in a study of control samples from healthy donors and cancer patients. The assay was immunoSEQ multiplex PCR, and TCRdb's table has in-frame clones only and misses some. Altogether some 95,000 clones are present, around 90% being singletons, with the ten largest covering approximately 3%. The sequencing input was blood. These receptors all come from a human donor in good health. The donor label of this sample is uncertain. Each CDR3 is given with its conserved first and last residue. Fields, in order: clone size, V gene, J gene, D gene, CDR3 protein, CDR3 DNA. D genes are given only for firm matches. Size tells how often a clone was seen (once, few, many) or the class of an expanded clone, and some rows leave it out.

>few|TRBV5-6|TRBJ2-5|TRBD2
CASSPGTSGNLVQETQYF
TGTGCCAGCAGCCCCGGGACTAGCGGAAATCTCGTCCAAGAGACCCAGTACTTC
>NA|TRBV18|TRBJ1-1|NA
CASSLGGNTEAFF
TGTGCCAGCTCACTCGGGGGGAACACTGAAGCTTTCTTT
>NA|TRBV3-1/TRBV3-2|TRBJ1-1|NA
CASSQRGGGLDTEAFF
TGTGCCAGCAGCCAGCGGGGCGGGGGGTTGGACACTGAAGCTTTCTTT
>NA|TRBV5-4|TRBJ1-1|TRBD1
CASSPDRGGTEAFF
TGTGCCAGCAGCCCGGACAGGGGAGGCACTGAAGCTTTCTTT
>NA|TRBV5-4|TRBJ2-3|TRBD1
CASSLASLRGPTDTQYF
TGTGCCAGCAGCTTGGCGAGCTTGAGGGGGCCTACGGATACGCAGTATTTT
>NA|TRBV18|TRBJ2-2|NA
CASLGPNTGELFF
TGTGCCAGCCTCGGCCCGAACACCGGGGAGCTGTTTTTT
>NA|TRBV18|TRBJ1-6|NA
CASSRSGTLNSPLHF
TGTGCCAGCTCACGATCCGGGACCCTTAATTCACCCCTCCACTTT
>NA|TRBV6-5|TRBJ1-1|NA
CASYRDQGNTEAFF
TGTGCCAGCTATAGAGATCAGGGGAACACTGAAGCTTTCTTT
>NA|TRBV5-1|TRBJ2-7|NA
CASSFRTTGFEQYF
TGCGCCAGCAGCTTCAGGACGACGGGATTTGAGCAGTACTTC
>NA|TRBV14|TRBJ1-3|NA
CASSQDLGVVPNTIYF
TGTGCCAGCAGCCAAGATCTTGGGGTTGTTCCAAACACCATATATTTT
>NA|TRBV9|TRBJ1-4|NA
CASSAEATNEKLFF
TGTGCCAGCAGCGCGGAAGCAACTAATGAAAAACTGTTTTTT
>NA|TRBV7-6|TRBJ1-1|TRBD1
CASSTRQGMNTEAFF
TGTGCCAGCAGCACCCGACAGGGAATGAACACTGAAGCTTTCTTT
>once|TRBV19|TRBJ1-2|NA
CASSRWNRDSSGYTF
TGTGCCAGTAGTAGATGGAACAGGGATTCGTCTGGCTACACCTTC
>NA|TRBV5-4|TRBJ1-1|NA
CASSLGGIQNLEAFF
TGTGCCAGCAGCTTGGGGGGGATTCAGAACTTGGAAGCTTTCTTT
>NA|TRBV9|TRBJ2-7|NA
CASSVGGVRYEQYF
TGTGCCAGCAGCGTAGGAGGGGTGCGATACGAGCAGTACTTC
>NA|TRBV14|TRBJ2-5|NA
CASSPLTEEETQYF
TGTGCCAGCAGCCCCTTAACGGAGGAAGAGACCCAGTACTTC
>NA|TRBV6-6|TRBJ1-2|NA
CASSSDYGGYTF
TGTGCCAGCAGCTCGGATTATGGAGGCTACACCTTC
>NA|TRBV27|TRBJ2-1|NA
CASSSGHYYNEQFF
TGTGCCAGCAGTTCAGGACACTACTACAATGAGCAGTTCTTC
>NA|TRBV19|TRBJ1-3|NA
CASSIILSSGNTIYF
TGTGCCAGTAGTATCATCCTTTCGTCTGGAAACACCATATATTTT
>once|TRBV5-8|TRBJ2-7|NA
CASSWGHGDEQYF
TGTGCCAGCAGCTGGGGACACGGCGACGAGCAGTACTTC
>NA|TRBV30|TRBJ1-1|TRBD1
CAWRDRGRGHVNTEAFF
TGTGCCTGGAGGGACAGGGGGCGCGGTCACGTGAACACTGAAGCTTTCTTT
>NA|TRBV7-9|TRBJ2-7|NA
CASSRGQGDYEQYF
TGTGCCAGCAGCCGCGGCCAGGGCGATTACGAGCAGTACTTC
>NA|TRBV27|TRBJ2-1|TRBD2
CASTAPLAGGTNEQFF
TGTGCCAGCACCGCTCCATTAGCGGGGGGGACAAATGAGCAGTTCTTC
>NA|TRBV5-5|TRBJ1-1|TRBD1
CASSIRTGETEAFF
TGTGCCAGCAGCATACGGACAGGGGAGACTGAAGCTTTCTTT
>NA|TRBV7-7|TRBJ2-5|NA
CASSPLSAQETQYF
TGTGCTAGCAGCCCCCTGAGCGCCCAAGAGACCCAGTACTTC
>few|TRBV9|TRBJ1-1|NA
CASSWGQGNTEAFF
TGTGCCAGCAGCTGGGGGCAGGGGAACACTGAAGCTTTCTTT
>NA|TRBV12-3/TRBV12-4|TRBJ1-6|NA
CASSTTYNSPLHF
TGTGCCAGCTCGACAACCTATAATTCACCCCTCCACTTT
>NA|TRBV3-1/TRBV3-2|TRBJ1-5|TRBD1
CASSHTGTGHNQPQHF
TGTGCCAGCAGCCATACCGGGACAGGGCATAATCAGCCCCAGCATTTT
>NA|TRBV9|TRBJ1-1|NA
CASSVDSIPNMNTEAFF
TGTGCCAGCAGCGTAGACAGCATCCCCAACATGAACACTGAAGCTTTCTTT
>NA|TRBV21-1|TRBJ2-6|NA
CASRRSSGANVLTF
TGTGCCAGCCGGAGGTCCTCTGGGGCCAACGTCCTGACTTTC
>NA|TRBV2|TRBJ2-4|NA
CASTGTRAKNIQYF
TGTGCCAGCACCGGGACTCGCGCCAAAAACATTCAGTACTTC
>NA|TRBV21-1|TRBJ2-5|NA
CASSKLGEYF
TGTGCCAGCAGCAAACTCGGCGAATACTTC
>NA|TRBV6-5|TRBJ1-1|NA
CASSPTGMNTEAFF
TGTGCCAGCAGTCCCACAGGGATGAACACTGAAGCTTTCTTT
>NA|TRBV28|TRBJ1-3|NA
CASSSYREGNTIYF
TGTGCCAGCAGTTCTTACAGGGAAGGAAACACCATATATTTT
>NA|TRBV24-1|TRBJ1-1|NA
CATSEGREAFF
TGTGCCACCAGTGAGGGCAGGGAAGCTTTCTTT
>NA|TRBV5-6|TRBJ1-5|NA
CASSLGGGNQPQHF
TGTGCCAGCAGCTTGGGGGGGGGCAATCAGCCCCAGCATTTT
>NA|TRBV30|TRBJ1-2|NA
CAWSNQGMNYGYTF
TGTGCCTGGAGTAATCAGGGAATGAACTATGGCTACACCTTC
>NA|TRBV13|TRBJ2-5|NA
CASSPGTIQETQYF
TGTGCCAGCAGCCCGGGGACAATCCAAGAGACCCAGTACTTC